This T cell receptor (beta chain) was sequenced in a study of shared clonotypes between healthy human individuals. The CDR3 loop spans 14 amino acids. Trimming cost V 4 bases and J 1 base, with 11 bases left between them. The germline V gene encodes CDR1 SGHRS and CDR2 YFSETQ. Healthy adults negative for HIV, lacking recent acute infections or vaccinations, served as donors. Researchers divided each subset's genomic DNA evenly across several immunoSEQ plates. In the original workflow: With immunoSEQ giving junction-only sequences and no quality scores, filtering differed. Profiled with immunoSEQ multiplex PCR; TCRdb holds only in-frame clones, not every one. The V and J calls and clone size were taken over from that table, and D and trimming were inferred from the DNA. The sample lists about 480,000 clones, 79% seen once, with 10% to 15% in the top ten.

This receptor was identified in a woman in her thirties or forties in good health. Some clones in this sample may be carry-over from other donors' samples. The V gene is TRBV5-1, the J gene TRBJ2-5; tentative D call: TRBD2 (5 bases). The sample taken for sequencing was PBMCs. The CDR3 DNA is TGCGCCAGCAGCCCGACTAACAGCCAAGAGACCCAGTACTTC. Translation gives CASSPTNSQETQYF. Complete variable domain (other parts from reference TRBV5-1 and TRBJ2-5): KAGVTQTPRYLIKTRGQQVTLSCSPISGHRSVSWYQQTPGQGLQFLFEYFSETQRNKGNFPGRFSGRQFSNSRSEMNVSTLELGDSALYLCASSPTNSQETQYFGPGTRLLVL.